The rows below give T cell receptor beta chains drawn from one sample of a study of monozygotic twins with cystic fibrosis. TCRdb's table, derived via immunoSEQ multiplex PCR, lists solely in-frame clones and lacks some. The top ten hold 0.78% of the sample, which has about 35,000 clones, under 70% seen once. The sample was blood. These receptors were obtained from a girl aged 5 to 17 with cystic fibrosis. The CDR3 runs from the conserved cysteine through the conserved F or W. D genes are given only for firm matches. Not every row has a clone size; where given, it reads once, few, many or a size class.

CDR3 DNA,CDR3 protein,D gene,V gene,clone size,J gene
TGTGCCAGCAGTTTGTCCGGGACAGGGGGGTTCATGAACACTGAAGCTTTCTTT,CASSLSGTGGFMNTEAFF,TRBD1,TRBV27,.,TRBJ1-1
TGCGCCAGCAGCCAACATCTAGCGGGAGAAGGTTTTTACAATGAGCAGTTCTTC,CASSQHLAGEGFYNEQFF,TRBD2,TRBV5-1,.,TRBJ2-1
TGTGCCACCAGCAGAGATGGGCTAGCGGTAAGCTCCTACAATGAGCAGTTCTTC,CATSRDGLAVSSYNEQFF,TRBD2,TRBV15,.,TRBJ2-1
TGCGCCAGCAGCCAGGATGCAGGGCGCACAGATACGCAGTATTTT,CASSQDAGRTDTQYF,.,TRBV4-3,.,TRBJ2-3
TGTGCCACCAGCAGAGATCCGGGACCTGGAAACACCATATATTTT,CATSRDPGPGNTIYF,.,TRBV15,.,TRBJ1-3
TGTGCCAGTAGTACCGTCGCAGGCTACGAGCAGTACTTC,CASSTVAGYEQYF,.,TRBV19,few,TRBJ2-7
TGTGCCAGCAGTTACGATAGGGCCTCTGGAAACACCATATATTTT,CASSYDRASGNTIYF,.,TRBV6-6,.,TRBJ1-3
TGCAGCACCGGGACTAGCGCTTACAATGAGCAGTTCTTC,CSTGTSAYNEQFF,TRBD2,TRBV29-1,once,TRBJ2-1
TGTGCCAGCAGGTACCGAATGGGGCTAGACAATGAGCAGTTCTTC,CASRYRMGLDNEQFF,.,TRBV6-6,.,TRBJ2-1
TGTGCCAGCAGCCACCGGGGGGTCACCGGGGAGCTGTTTTTT,CASSHRGVTGELFF,TRBD2,TRBV7-9,.,TRBJ2-2
TGTGCCAGCAGCCGCCGGGACAGGGGAACGGATGAAGCTTTCTTT,CASSRRDRGTDEAFF,TRBD1,TRBV4-2,.,TRBJ1-1
TGTGCCAGCAGTTACTCTCCGGTACAGGGAAGAGGGGAGCAGTTCTTC,CASSYSPVQGRGEQFF,.,TRBV6-5,.,TRBJ2-1
TGTGCCAGCAGTCAAGGGGTACCAGTCTATGGCTACACCTTC,CASSQGVPVYGYTF,.,TRBV6-6,.,TRBJ1-2
TGCGCCAGCAGCCAAACCGGGGGAACAGGACATATGAACACTGAAGCTTTCTTT,CASSQTGGTGHMNTEAFF,.,TRBV4-1,.,TRBJ1-1
TGTGCCAGCAGCAGAGGGACGTTAGGGGAGCAGTACTTC,CASSRGTLGEQYF,.,TRBV7-8,.,TRBJ2-7
TGTGCCAGCAGCTTGGGACAGGGAATTGTCGATACGCAGTATTTT,CASSLGQGIVDTQYF,TRBD1,TRBV5-4,.,TRBJ2-3
TGTGCCAGCCGGGACTACAATGAGCAGTTCTTC,CASRDYNEQFF,.,TRBV11-2,.,TRBJ2-1
TGTGCCAGCAGCCTCCGGGACCCCCACTCCTACAATGAGCAGTTCTTC,CASSLRDPHSYNEQFF,.,TRBV7-9,.,TRBJ2-1
TGCAGCGCCGGACAGAAAAACACTGAAGCTTTCTTT,CSAGQKNTEAFF,.,TRBV29-1,.,TRBJ1-1
TGCGCCAGCAGCCAAGATAAAGCGGGGAGCTCTGGGAGCAATCAGCCCCAGCATTTT,CASSQDKAGSSGSNQPQHF,.,TRBV4-3,.,TRBJ1-5
TGTGCCAGCAGACTAGCGGTGAGCACAGATACGCAGTATTTT,CASRLAVSTDTQYF,TRBD2,TRBV11-2,few,TRBJ2-3
TGCGCCAGCAGCCAATCGGGAGGGGTAATAGATCAGCCCCAGCATTTT,CASSQSGGVIDQPQHF,.,TRBV4-1,.,TRBJ1-5
TGTGCCAGCAGCGTAGTGGGACTAGGTTCCGGGGAGCTGTTTTTT,CASSVVGLGSGELFF,TRBD2,TRBV9,.,TRBJ2-2
TGCAGCGTTGAGAACAGGGCCCAAAAGACCCAGTACTTC,CSVENRAQKTQYF,.,TRBV29-1,.,TRBJ2-5
TGCGCCAGCAGCCAAGTACCATCGGGCCTAGCGGGTTACAATGAGCAGTTCTTC,CASSQVPSGLAGYNEQFF,TRBD2,TRBV4-3,.,TRBJ2-1
TGTGCCAGCAGTTTGTCGAACACCGGGGAGCTGTTTTTT,CASSLSNTGELFF,.,TRBV7-3,few,TRBJ2-2
TGCGCCAGCAGCCAAGATTGGGGCCTTGGGAACGAGCAGTTCTTC,CASSQDWGLGNEQFF,.,TRBV4-3,.,TRBJ2-1
TGTGCCAGCGCGACAGGGGGCCTAGGCACAGATACGCAGTATTTT,CASATGGLGTDTQYF,TRBD1,TRBV2,.,TRBJ2-3
TGTGCCAGCAGCGTAGAGGGACAGCGCGTTAGGGAGCAGTTCTTC,CASSVEGQRVREQFF,TRBD1,TRBV9,.,TRBJ2-1
TGCGCCAGCAGCCAAGATGGGCTAGCGGGGATCTACAATGAGCAGTTCTTC,CASSQDGLAGIYNEQFF,TRBD2,TRBV4-3,.,TRBJ2-1
TGTGCCAGCAGCGTGGACCACAGGTCCTACAATGAGCAGTTCTTC,CASSVDHRSYNEQFF,.,TRBV5-6,.,TRBJ2-1
TGTGCCAGCAGTTACTCGCCAGGGCCCTCTTCCTACGAGCAGTACTTC,CASSYSPGPSSYEQYF,.,TRBV6-6,.,TRBJ2-7
TGTGCCAGCAGCTCCGGACTACCAAGCACAGATACGCAGTATTTT,CASSSGLPSTDTQYF,.,TRBV7-2,.,TRBJ2-3
TGTGCCAGCAGCTTGGTTGGGGGGGACACTGAAGCTTTCTTT,CASSLVGGDTEAFF,.,TRBV5-4,.,TRBJ1-1
TGTGCCAGTAGTGGTTTCTATGGCTACACCTTC,CASSGFYGYTF,.,TRBV19,few,TRBJ1-2
TGTGCCAGCAGGCCTAGCAATCAGCCCCAGCATTTT,CASRPSNQPQHF,.,TRBV28,.,TRBJ1-5
TGTGCCAGCAGCTTGACACAGACCTCCTATGGCTACACCTTC,CASSLTQTSYGYTF,.,TRBV5-4,.,TRBJ1-2
TGTGCCAGCAGTTTATCGGACGACGGTGAGCAGTTCTTC,CASSLSDDGEQFF,.,TRBV27,.,TRBJ2-1
TGTGCCAGCAGTTTGGGGATGAGCTCTGGAAACACCATATATTTT,CASSLGMSSGNTIYF,.,TRBV27,few,TRBJ1-3
TGCGCCAGCAGCTTACTGACAGGGCGGTACACTGAAGCTTTCTTT,CASSLLTGRYTEAFF,TRBD1,TRBV5-1,.,TRBJ1-1
TGCGCCAGCAGCCAAGGGGCTGGGGTCTACAATGAGCAGTTCTTC,CASSQGAGVYNEQFF,.,TRBV4-3,.,TRBJ2-1